What follows are 25 T cell receptor beta chains derived from one specimen sequenced in a study of cytomegalovirus exposure and HLA in healthy donors. PCR was performed using 60 Vbeta and 13 Jbeta primers. Repertoires were generated with immunoSEQ multiplex PCR, while TCRdb's copy carries only in-frame clones and drops some. The sample contains about 130,000 clones, roughly 73% of which appear only once. The sequenced sample was PBMCs. These receptors all come from a man in his sixties in good health and CMV-seropositive.

The gene calls are TRBV19 and TRBJ1-2, with 7 bases matching TRBD1. The CDR3 length is 13 residues. Germline lookup yields CDR1 LNHDA and CDR2 SQIVND (reference sequence). V lost 3 bases, J lost 7 bases, and 5 bases stayed unmatched. CDR3 residues: CASSISAGGGYTF. CDR3 nucleotides: TGTGCCAGTAGTATTTCAGCAGGGGGTGGCTACACCTTC.

The chain links TRBV15 to TRBJ1-5; tentative D call: TRBD1 (5 bases). The germline CDR1 and CDR2 sequences are LNHNV and YYDKDF (reference sequence). The V gene lost 0 bases and the J gene lost 3 bases, with 9 bases spanning the gap. The CDR3 loop spans 15 amino acids. CDR3 DNA sequence: TGTGCCACCAGCAGAGATTGGGGGGACAATCAGCCCCAGCATTTT. Its translation is CATSRDWGDNQPQHF.

The chain uses TRBV5-1 and TRBJ2-3; D is undetermined. CDR1 SGHRS and CDR2 YFSETQ come from the germline V gene. The CDR3 is 19 amino acids. Trimming shortened V by 0 bases and J by 4 bases, and 24 bases separated the two germline ends. This CDR3 is CASSLAQFSPLGVPDTQYF. The CDR3 coding sequence is TGCGCCAGCAGCTTGGCCCAGTTTAGCCCCCTCGGAGTGCCAGATACGCAGTATTTT.

This clone occurred a few times. V usage is TRBV5-4 and J usage is TRBJ1-1; possible D gene TRBD1, 5 bases. V was pared by 1 base and J by 4 bases, with 8 bases between. CDR3 size: 13 residues. The germline CDR1 and CDR2 sequences are SGHNT and YYREEE (reference sequence). This CDR3 is CASSLRGGTEAFF. The CDR3 nucleotides read TGTGCCAGCAGCTTGAGGGGAGGCACTGAAGCTTTCTTT.

The CDR3 DNA reads as TGTGCCAGCAGGAGCAATAACTATGGCTACACCTTC. It encodes CASRSNNYGYTF. The rearrangement joins TRBV28 to TRBJ1-2; D remains ambiguous. This CDR3 comprises 12 residues. Trimming cost V 6 bases and J 1 base, with 6 bases left between them. Germline V gives CDR1 MDHEN, CDR2 SYDVKM.

A few counts support this clone. The chain uses TRBV6-1 and TRBJ1-4; D is perhaps TRBD1 (6 bases). Per germline, CDR1 MNHNS and CDR2 SASEGT. The CDR3 runs to 15 residues. V was pared by 0 bases and J by 8 bases, with 13 bases between. CDR3 protein: CASSEADRLEEKLFF. The CDR3 region has the DNA TGTGCCAGCAGTGAAGCTGACAGGCTTGAGGAAAAACTGTTTTTT.

This clone was observed a handful of times. V usage is TRBV5-6 and J usage is TRBJ1-6, with 7 bases that match TRBD1. V lost 2 bases to trimming and J lost 7 bases; unmatched junction nucleotides: 3. This CDR3 region has 14 residues. The germline CDR1 and CDR2 sequences are SGHDT and YYEEEE. CDR3 sequence reads: CASSLRTGNSPLHF. In DNA, the CDR3 is TGTGCCAGCAGCTTAAGGACAGGCAATTCACCCCTCCACTTT.

CDR3 in amino acids: CASKFQGNTDTQYF. Written as DNA, the CDR3 is TGTGCCAGCAAATTCCAGGGGAACACAGATACGCAGTATTTT. The V and J genes are TRBV27 and TRBJ2-3; tentatively, D is TRBD1 (6 bases). The V and J ends lost 7 bases and 2 bases respectively, with 13 bases between them. Germline V lookup: CDR1 MNHEY, CDR2 SMNVEV (reference sequence). The CDR3 loop spans 14 amino acids.

The CDR3 here is CASAGGQGITQYF. The CDR3 nucleotides read TGTGCCAGCGCCGGGGGACAGGGGATTACGCAGTATTTT. The chain employs TRBV28 and TRBJ2-3; 10 nucleotides agree with TRBD1. The CDR3 totals 13 residues. V lost 8 bases and J lost 8; bases outside the gene matches: 7. Germline V gene data show CDR1 as MDHEN and CDR2 as SYDVKM.

This chain connects TRBV6-5 to TRBJ1-1; 7 nucleotides match TRBD1. With 3 bases clipped from V and 9 bases from J, the junction kept 16 bases outside the gene matches. The CDR3 consists of 16 residues. CDR1 is MNHEY, CDR2 SVGAGI, per germline. The CDR3 nucleotides are TGTGCCAGCAGTTATTTTTCGAACCGGGACAGTCTAAAAGCTTTCTTT. It codes for CASSYFSNRDSLKAFF.

The chain joins TRBV5-1 to TRBJ2-1; 14 nucleotides match TRBD2. Germline V gene lookup returns CDR1 SGHRS and CDR2 YFSETQ. J gave up 3 bases and V 4 bases, and 12 bases lay outside the gene matches. CDR3 size: 19 residues. CDR3 nucleotides: TGCGCCAGCAGCCCCCAGACTAGCGGGGGGGCCCTGGACTACAATGAGCAGTTCTTC. This codes for CASSPQTSGGALDYNEQFF.

The gene calls are TRBV7-9 and TRBJ2-7, with 10 positions matching TRBD1. Germline CDR1 is SEHNR and CDR2 is FQNEAQ (reference sequence). This CDR3 has 15 amino acids. Trimming cost V 5 bases and J 7 bases; bases outside gene matches: 11. The CDR3 DNA sequence: TGTGCCAGCAGCGCGACAGGGGGCTCTTATCGAGAGCAGTACTTC. Translating it yields CASSATGGSYREQYF.

A few counts support this clone. CDR3 DNA: TGTGCCAGCTCACCGCCCAATGATCGGGCAGATACGCAGTATTTT. Amino acids: CASSPPNDRADTQYF. The chain uses TRBV18 and TRBJ2-3, with no clear D. The CDR3 loop spans 15 amino acids. V lost 3 bases and J 4 bases, leaving 14 bases between the germline ends. Germline CDR1 and CDR2: KGHSH and LQKENI. Full variable domain (outside the CDR3, taken from reference TRBV18 and TRBJ2-3): NAGVMQNPRHLVRRRGQEARLRCSPMKGHSHVYWYRQLPEEGLKFMVYLQKENIIDESGMPKERFSAEFPKEGPSILRIQQVVRGDSAAYFCASSPPNDRADTQYFGPGTRLTVL.

J is TRBJ1-5 and V is TRBV5-1, with D possibly matching TRBD1 (6 bases). The CDR3 consists of 15 residues. Per the germline V gene, CDR1 is SGHRS and CDR2 is YFSETQ. Trimming shortened V by 0 bases and J by 4 bases, and 11 bases separated the two germline ends. The CDR3: CASSLVGAQNQPQHF. In DNA form, the CDR3 reads TGCGCCAGCAGCTTGGTGGGGGCGCAAAATCAGCCCCAGCATTTT.

This chain's CDR3 is CASTSTGPHTEAFF. The CDR3, as DNA: TGTGCCAGCACCTCGACAGGGCCCCACACTGAAGCTTTCTTT. This sequence joins TRBV6-1 and TRBJ1-1; 7 bases map to TRBD1. This CDR3 has 14 amino acids. The germline CDR1 and CDR2 sequences are MNHNS and SASEGT. The V segment lost 7 bases and the J segment 3 bases; nucleotides outside the gene matches: 8.

CDR3 residues: CASSYAAGDTGYTF. CDR3 bases: TGTGCCAGCAGTTACGCCGCGGGAGACACCGGCTACACCTTC. The chain carries TRBV6-6 and TRBJ1-2, with D unresolved. Germline CDR1 is MNHNY and CDR2 is SVGAGI (reference sequence). V gave up 2 bases and J gave up 8 bases, with 15 bases separating them. The CDR3 contains 14 residues.

This chain connects TRBV6-1 to TRBJ1-4; 7 bases fit TRBD1. The V gene's germline CDR1 is MNHNS and CDR2 SASEGT. This CDR3 has 13 residues. J gave up 7 bases and V 8 bases, and 7 bases lay outside the gene matches. The CDR3 sequence is CASATGAVEKLFF. For the CDR3, the DNA is TGTGCCAGCGCAACAGGGGCTGTTGAAAAACTGTTTTTT.

This clone is a singleton in its sample. The chain employs TRBV7-2 and TRBJ2-5, with 11 bases that match TRBD2. The assigned J gene may be wrong: the sequence end matches TRBJ2-7 better. This CDR3 region has 15 residues. Germline V gene lookup returns CDR1 SGHTA and CDR2 FQGNSA. The CDR3 region has the DNA TGTGCCAGCAGCATCCGGACTAGCGGGTCTTACGAGCAGTACTTC. Residues: CASSIRTSGSYEQYF.

J is TRBJ2-1 and V is TRBV6-1; 11 bases are a match to TRBD2. The CDR3 is 14 residues long. The junction had 6 bases not matched to a gene; V was cut back by 7 bases and J by 7 bases. The germline gives CDR1 MNHNS, CDR2 SASEGT. The chain's CDR3 is CASTPSGGWNEQFF. The CDR3 DNA follows: TGTGCCAGCACTCCTAGCGGGGGGTGGAATGAGCAGTTCTTC.

The chain carries TRBV5-1 and TRBJ2-5; 9 positions match TRBD1. With V trimmed by 4 bases and J by 5 bases, 12 bases remained unmatched. From germline, CDR1 is SGHRS and CDR2 YFSETQ. This CDR3 comprises 16 residues. CDR3 sequence: CASSPGDREGVETQYF. The CDR3 region has the DNA TGCGCCAGCAGCCCCGGGGACAGGGAGGGAGTCGAGACCCAGTACTTC.

The chain links TRBV18 to TRBJ2-7; the match to TRBD1 covers 8 bases. Germline values: CDR1 KGHSH, CDR2 LQKENI. Trimming removed 5 bases from V and 2 bases from J; junction bases left unmatched: 11. This CDR3 is built from 16 residues. CDR3 residues: CASSEMTGAFTYEQYF. In nucleotides, the CDR3 is TGTGCCAGCTCAGAGATGACAGGGGCGTTCACCTACGAGCAGTACTTC.

The rearrangement uses TRBV6-5 and TRBJ1-2; 9 nucleotides agree with TRBD1. Germline V lookup: CDR1 MNHEY, CDR2 SVGAGI. The J segment lost 9 bases and the V segment lost 6 bases, leaving 8 bases of the junction unmatched. The length of the CDR3 is 13 residues. CDR3 sequence (DNA): TGTGCCAGCAGCGGCGGACAGGGGATAAGCTACACCTTC. It yields the protein CASSGGQGISYTF.

This rearrangement joins TRBV2 to TRBJ1-6, with 7 bases fitting TRBD1. Germline V gene data show CDR1 as SNHLY and CDR2 as FYNNEI. After removal of 5 bases from V and 7 bases from J, the junction contained 8 bases not matched to a gene. The CDR3 is 15 residues long. The CDR3 sequence: CASSPQGKGNSPLHF. DNA for the CDR3: TGTGCCAGCAGTCCACAGGGGAAAGGGAATTCACCCCTCCACTTT. Filled out from reference TRBV2 and TRBJ1-6, the complete variable domain reads EPEVTQTPSHQVTQMGQEVILRCVPISNHLYFYWYRQILGQKVEFLVSFYNNEISEKSEIFDDQFSVERPDGSNFTLKIRSTKLEDSAMYFCASSPQGKGNSPLHFGNGTRLTVT.

The chain carries TRBV10-3 and TRBJ1-5; D remains ambiguous. Germline V gene sequence: CDR1 ENHRY, CDR2 SYGVKD. Trimming pared 8 bases from V and 7 bases from J, leaving 9 bases between. The CDR3 consists of 11 residues. Written as DNA, the CDR3 is TGTGCCATCTTGGGAGGGCAGCCCCAGCATTTT. Translation: CAILGGQPQHF.

The rearrangement links TRBV6-5 to TRBJ2-7, with 9 positions matching TRBD2. Unmatched junction bases numbered 13, after V lost 6 bases and J lost 7 bases. The CDR3 spans 15 residues. Germline V CDR1 and CDR2: MNHEY, SVGAGI. The CDR3 protein is CASSLDLRGGKEQYF. The CDR3, as DNA: TGTGCCAGCAGCCTCGACCTGCGGGGGGGCAAGGAGCAGTACTTC.